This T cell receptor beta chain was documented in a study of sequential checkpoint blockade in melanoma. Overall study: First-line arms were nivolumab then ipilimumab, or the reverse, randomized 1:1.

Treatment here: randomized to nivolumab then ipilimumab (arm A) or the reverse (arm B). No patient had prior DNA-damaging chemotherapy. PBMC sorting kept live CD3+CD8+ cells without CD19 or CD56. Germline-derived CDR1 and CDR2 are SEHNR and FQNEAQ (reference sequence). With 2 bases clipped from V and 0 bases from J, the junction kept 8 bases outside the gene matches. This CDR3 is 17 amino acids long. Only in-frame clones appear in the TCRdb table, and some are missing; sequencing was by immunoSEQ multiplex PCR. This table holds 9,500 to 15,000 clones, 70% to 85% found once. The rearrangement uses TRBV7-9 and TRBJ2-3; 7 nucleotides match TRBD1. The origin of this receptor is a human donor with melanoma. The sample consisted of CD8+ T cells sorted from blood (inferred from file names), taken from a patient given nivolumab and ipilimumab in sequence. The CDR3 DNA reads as TGTGCCAGCAGCTTAAGGGGGACAGAATCTAGCACAGATACGCAGTATTTT. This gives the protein CASSLRGTESSTDTQYF. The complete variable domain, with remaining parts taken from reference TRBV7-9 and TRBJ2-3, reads DTGVSQNPRHKITKRGQNVTFRCDPISEHNRLYWYRQTLGQGPEFLTYFQNEAQLEKSRLLSDRFSAERPKGSFSTLEIQRTEQGDSAMYLCASSLRGTESSTDTQYFGPGTRLTVL.